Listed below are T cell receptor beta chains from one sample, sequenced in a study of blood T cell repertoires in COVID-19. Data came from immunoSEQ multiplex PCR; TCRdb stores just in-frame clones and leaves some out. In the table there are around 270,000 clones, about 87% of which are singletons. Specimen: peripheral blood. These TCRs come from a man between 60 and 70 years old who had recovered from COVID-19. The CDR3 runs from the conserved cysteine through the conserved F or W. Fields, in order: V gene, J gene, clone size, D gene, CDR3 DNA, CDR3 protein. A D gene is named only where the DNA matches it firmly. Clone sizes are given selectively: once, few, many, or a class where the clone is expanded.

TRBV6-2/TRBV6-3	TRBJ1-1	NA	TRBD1	TGTGCCAGCAGTGCCAGGGGGCGGTGGACTGAAGCTTTCTTT	CASSARGRWTEAFF
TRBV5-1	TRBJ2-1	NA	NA	TGCGCCAGCAGCTTTAATTCCGATGAGCAGTTCTTC	CASSFNSDEQFF
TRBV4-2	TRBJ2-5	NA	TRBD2	TGTGCCAGCAGCCGGGTGGAGTCCCGGGGGGATTACCAAGAGACCCAGTACTTC	CASSRVESRGDYQETQYF
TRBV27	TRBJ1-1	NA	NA	TGTGCCAGCAGTACAGACAGGCAAGCTTTCTTT	CASSTDRQAFF
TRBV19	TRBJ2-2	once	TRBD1	TGTGCCAGTAGTATAGGGCAGGGGGCAAGGACCGGGGAGCTGTTTTTT	CASSIGQGARTGELFF
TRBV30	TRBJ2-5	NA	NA	TGTGCCTACCTTAGCTGTCGCAGGGCGTACAAAGAGACCCAGTACTTC	CAYLSCRRAYKETQYF
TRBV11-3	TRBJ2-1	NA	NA	TGTGCCAGCAGCTTAGAGCGGGGCGTCGCCTACAATGAGCAGTTCTTC	CASSLERGVAYNEQFF
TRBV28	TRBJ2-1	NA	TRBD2	TGTGCCAGCAGTGTACCGGGACTAGCGGACAATGAGCAGTTCTTC	CASSVPGLADNEQFF
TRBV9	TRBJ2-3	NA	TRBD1	TGTGCCAGCAGCGAGTGGGACAGGGGCACAGATACGCAGTATTTT	CASSEWDRGTDTQYF
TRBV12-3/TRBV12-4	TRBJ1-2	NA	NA	TGTGCCCATAAGAATGGGAGCTATGGCTACACCTTC	CAHKNGSYGYTF
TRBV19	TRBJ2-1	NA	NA	TGTGCCAGTAGTATAAAGAGCTCCTACAATGAGCAGTTCTTC	CASSIKSSYNEQFF
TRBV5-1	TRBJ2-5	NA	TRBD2	TGCGCCAGCAGCTCTCGGGGGGGCCTCCGCGAGACCCAGTACTTC	CASSSRGGLRETQYF
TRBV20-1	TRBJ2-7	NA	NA	TGCAGTGCTAGTGGGTTAGGTAGCTCTCCCTACGAGCAGTACTTC	CSASGLGSSPYEQYF
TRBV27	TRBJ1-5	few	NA	TGTGCCAGCAGTTTAACAGGGTATCAGCCCCAGCATTTT	CASSLTGYQPQHF
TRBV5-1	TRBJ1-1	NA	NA	TGCGCCAGCAGCCCGGGAGGCGGGGCGGCGAACACTGAAGCTTTCTTT	CASSPGGGAANTEAFF
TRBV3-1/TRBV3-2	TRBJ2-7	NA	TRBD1	TGTGCCAGCAGCCCGGGACAGGGGAGCTACGAGCAGTACTTC	CASSPGQGSYEQYF
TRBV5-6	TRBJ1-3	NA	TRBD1	TGTGCCAGCAGCCGAGCAACAGGGGGTGGAAACACCATATATTTT	CASSRATGGGNTIYF